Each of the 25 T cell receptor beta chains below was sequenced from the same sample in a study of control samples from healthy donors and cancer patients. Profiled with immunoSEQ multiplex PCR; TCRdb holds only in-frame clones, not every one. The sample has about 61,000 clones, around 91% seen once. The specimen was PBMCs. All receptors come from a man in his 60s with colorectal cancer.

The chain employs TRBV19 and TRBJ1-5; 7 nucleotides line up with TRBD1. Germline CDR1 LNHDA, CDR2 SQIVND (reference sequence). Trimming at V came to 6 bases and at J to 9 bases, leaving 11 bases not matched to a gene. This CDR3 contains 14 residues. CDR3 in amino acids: CASRTTGAISPQHF. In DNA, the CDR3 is TGTGCCAGTAGAACAACAGGGGCGATCTCGCCCCAGCATTTT.

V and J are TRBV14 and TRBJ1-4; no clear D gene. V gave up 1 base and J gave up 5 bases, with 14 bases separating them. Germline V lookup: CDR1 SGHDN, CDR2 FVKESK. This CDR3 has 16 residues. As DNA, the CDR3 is TGTGCCAGCAGCCAAGTCGTCTCTCCGAGGAATGAAAAACTGTTTTTT. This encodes CASSQVVSPRNEKLFF. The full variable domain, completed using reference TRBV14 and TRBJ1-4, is EAGVTQFPSHSVIEKGQTVTLRCDPISGHDNLYWYRRVMGKEIKFLLHFVKESKQDESGMPNNRFLAERTGGTYSTLKVQPAELEDSGVYFCASSQVVSPRNEKLFFGSGTQLSVL.

This CDR3 is CASSVVLMNTEAFF. The CDR3 bases are TGTGCCAGTAGTGTGGTTCTTATGAACACTGAAGCTTTCTTT. The genes are TRBV19 and TRBJ1-1; D uncertain. The CDR3 has 14 amino acids. Per germline, CDR1 LNHDA and CDR2 SQIVND (reference sequence). The ends were cut back, 5 bases at V and 0 bases at J, with 10 bases in the middle.

The DNA for the CDR3 is TGTGCCAGCAGCCAACAGGGACAGGGTGGGGTCCAGTACTTC. Residues: CASSQQGQGGVQYF. This chain uses TRBV3-1 (or the pseudogene TRBV3-2) with TRBJ2-5, with TRBD1 matching 9 bases. The V segment lost 2 bases and the J segment 10 bases; nucleotides outside the gene matches: 8. Germline CDR1 is LGHDT and CDR2 is YNNKEL (reference sequence). The CDR3 contains 14 residues.

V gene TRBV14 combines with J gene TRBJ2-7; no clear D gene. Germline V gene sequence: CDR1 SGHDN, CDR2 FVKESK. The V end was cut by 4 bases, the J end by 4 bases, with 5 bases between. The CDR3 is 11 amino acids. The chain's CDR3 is CASSRSYEQYF. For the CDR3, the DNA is TGTGCCAGCAGCCGTTCTTACGAGCAGTACTTC.

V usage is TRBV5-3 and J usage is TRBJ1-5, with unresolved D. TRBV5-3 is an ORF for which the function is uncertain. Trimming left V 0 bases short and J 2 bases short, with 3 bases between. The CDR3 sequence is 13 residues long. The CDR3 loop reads CARSLVGNQPQHF. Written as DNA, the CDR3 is TGTGCCAGAAGCTTGGTGGGCAATCAGCCCCAGCATTTT.

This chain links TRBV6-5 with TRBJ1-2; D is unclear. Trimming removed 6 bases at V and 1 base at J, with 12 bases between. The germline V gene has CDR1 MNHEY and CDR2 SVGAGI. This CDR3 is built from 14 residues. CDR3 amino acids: CASRTDGLNYGYTF. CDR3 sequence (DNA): TGTGCCAGCAGAACGGACGGCCTTAACTATGGCTACACCTTC.

CDR3 coding DNA: TGTGCCAGCAGCCTAGGGAGCGGGGGGTGGTACAATGAGCAGTTCTTC. The encoded protein is CASSLGSGGWYNEQFF. This rearrangement joins TRBV7-6 to TRBJ2-1; 9 bases line up with TRBD2. The germline V gene encodes CDR1 SGHVS and CDR2 FNYEAQ. Trimming cost V 5 bases and J 4 bases; bases outside gene matches: 9. The length of the CDR3 is 16 residues. Combining the CDR3 with reference TRBV7-6 and TRBJ2-1 gives the whole variable domain GAGVSQSPRYKVTKRGQDVALRCDPISGHVSLYWYRQALGQGPEFLTYFNYEAQQDKSGLPNDRFSAERPEGSISTLTIQRTEQRDSAMYRCASSLGSGGWYNEQFFGPGTRLTVL.

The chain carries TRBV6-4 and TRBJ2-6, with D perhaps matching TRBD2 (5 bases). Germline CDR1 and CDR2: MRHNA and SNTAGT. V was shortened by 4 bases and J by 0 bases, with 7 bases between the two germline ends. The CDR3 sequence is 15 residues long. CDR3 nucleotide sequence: TGTGCCAGCAGTGGGGCGGGCTCTGGGGCCAACGTCCTGACTTTC. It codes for CASSGAGSGANVLTF.

The chain's CDR3 is CASSQRADYEQYF. As DNA, the CDR3 is TGCGCCAGCAGCCAACGAGCGGACTACGAGCAGTACTTC. V and J are TRBV5-1 and TRBJ2-7, with D tentatively TRBD2 (5 bases). The germline V gene has CDR1 SGHRS and CDR2 YFSETQ. V was trimmed by 4 bases and J by 3 bases, leaving 11 bases between them. The CDR3 is made up of 13 amino acids.

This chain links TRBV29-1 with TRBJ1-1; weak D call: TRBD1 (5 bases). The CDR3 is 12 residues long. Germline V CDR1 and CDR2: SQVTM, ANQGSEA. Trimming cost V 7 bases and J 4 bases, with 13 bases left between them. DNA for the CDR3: TGCAGCGCCCCGGGACGGGCCACTGAAGCTTTCTTT. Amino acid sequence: CSAPGRATEAFF.

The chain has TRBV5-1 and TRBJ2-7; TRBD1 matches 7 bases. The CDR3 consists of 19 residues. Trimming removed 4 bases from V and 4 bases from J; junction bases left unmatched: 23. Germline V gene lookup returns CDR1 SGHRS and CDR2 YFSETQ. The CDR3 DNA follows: TGCGCCAGCAGCCACCACCTATCCCGACAGGGCGCTACGCTATACGAGCAGTACTTC. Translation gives CASSHHLSRQGATLYEQYF.

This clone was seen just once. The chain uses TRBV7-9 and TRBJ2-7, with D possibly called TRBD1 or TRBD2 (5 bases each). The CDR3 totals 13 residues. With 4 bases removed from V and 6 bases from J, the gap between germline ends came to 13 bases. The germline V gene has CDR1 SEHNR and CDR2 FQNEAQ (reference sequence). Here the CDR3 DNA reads TGTGCCAGCAGCTCCGGGGCCACGGCCGAGCAGTACTTC. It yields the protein CASSSGATAEQYF.

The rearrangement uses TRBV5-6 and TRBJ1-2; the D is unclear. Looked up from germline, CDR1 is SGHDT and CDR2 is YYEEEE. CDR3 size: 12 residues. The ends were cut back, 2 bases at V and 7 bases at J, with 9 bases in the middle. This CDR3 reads CASSLTPGGYTF. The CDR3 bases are TGTGCCAGCAGCTTAACTCCGGGTGGCTACACCTTC.

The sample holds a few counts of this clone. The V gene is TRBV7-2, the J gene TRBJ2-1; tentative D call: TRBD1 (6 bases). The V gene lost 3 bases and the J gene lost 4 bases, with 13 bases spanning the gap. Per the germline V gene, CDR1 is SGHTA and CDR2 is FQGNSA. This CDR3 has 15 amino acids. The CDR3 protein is CASSFRDTLYNEQFF. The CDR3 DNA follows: TGTGCCAGCAGCTTCCGGGACACTCTTTACAATGAGCAGTTCTTC.

The CDR3 DNA is TGTGCCAGCAGCCCCGGACAGGGTCGATCCTACAATGAGCAGTTCTTC. As protein: CASSPGQGRSYNEQFF. The V gene is TRBV7-3, the J gene TRBJ2-1; 8 bases agree with TRBD1. J was trimmed by 1 base and V by 5 bases; bases with no gene match: 7. CDR1 and CDR2 from the germline V gene are SGHTA and FQGTGA. The CDR3 is made up of 16 amino acids.

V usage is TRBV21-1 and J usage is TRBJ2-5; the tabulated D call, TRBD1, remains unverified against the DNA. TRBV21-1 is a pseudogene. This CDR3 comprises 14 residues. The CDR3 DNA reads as TGTGCCAGCATGGAGGGACAGGACCAAGAGACCCAGTACTTC. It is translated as CASMEGQDQETQYF.

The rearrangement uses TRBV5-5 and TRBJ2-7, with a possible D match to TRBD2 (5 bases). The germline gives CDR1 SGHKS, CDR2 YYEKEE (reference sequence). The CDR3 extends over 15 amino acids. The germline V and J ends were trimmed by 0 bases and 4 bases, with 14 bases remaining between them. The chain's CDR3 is CASSLGLGEGYEQYF. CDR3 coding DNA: TGTGCCAGCAGCTTGGGGCTGGGAGAGGGTTACGAGCAGTACTTC.

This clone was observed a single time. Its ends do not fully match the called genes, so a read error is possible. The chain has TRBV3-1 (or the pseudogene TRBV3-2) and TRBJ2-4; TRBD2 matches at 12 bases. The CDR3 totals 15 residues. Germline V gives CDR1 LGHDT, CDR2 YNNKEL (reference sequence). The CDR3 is CASSRSTSGGPIRDF. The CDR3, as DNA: TGTGCCAGCAGCCGCTCCACTAGCGGGGGGCCAATAAGGGACTTC.

The CDR3 DNA sequence: TGTGCCAGCAGGGCGGGGACAGGTTCAATCAATGAGCAGTTCTTC. Amino acids: CASRAGTGSINEQFF. The chain has TRBV5-4 and TRBJ2-1; 8 nucleotides align to TRBD1. Trimming at V came to 5 bases and at J to 6 bases, leaving 10 bases not matched to a gene. Germline values: CDR1 SGHNT, CDR2 YYREEE (reference sequence). This CDR3 contains 15 residues.

CDR3 sequence: CASSVGYEGDTQYF. CDR3 DNA sequence: TGTGCCAGCAGCGTAGGGTACGAGGGGGATACGCAGTATTTT. The V call is TRBV9, the J call TRBJ2-3; D is perhaps TRBD1 or TRBD2 (5 bases each). The CDR3 sequence is 14 residues long. Germline values: CDR1 SGDLS, CDR2 YYNGEE. V gave up 0 bases and J gave up 6 bases, with 11 bases separating them.

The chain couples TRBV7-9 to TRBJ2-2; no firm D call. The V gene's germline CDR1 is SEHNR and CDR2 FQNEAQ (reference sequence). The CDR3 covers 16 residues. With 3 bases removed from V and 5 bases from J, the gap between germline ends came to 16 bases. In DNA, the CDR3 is TGTGCCAGCAGCTTGCGCCGAAACACCTGGACCGGGGAGCTGTTTTTT. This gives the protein CASSLRRNTWTGELFF. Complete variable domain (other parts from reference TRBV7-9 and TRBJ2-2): DTGVSQNPRHKITKRGQNVTFRCDPISEHNRLYWYRQTLGQGPEFLTYFQNEAQLEKSRLLSDRFSAERPKGSFSTLEIQRTEQGDSAMYLCASSLRRNTWTGELFFGEGSRLTVL.

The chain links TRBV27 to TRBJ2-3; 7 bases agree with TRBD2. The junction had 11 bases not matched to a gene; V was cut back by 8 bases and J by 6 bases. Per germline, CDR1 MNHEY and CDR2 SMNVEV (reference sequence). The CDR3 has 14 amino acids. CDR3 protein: CASGGTAAGDTQYF. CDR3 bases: TGTGCCAGCGGGGGAACGGCAGCGGGGGATACGCAGTATTTT.

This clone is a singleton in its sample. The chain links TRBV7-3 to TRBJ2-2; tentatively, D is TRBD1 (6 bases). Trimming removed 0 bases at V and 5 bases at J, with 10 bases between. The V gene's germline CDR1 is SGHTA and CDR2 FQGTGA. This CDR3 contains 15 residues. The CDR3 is CASSLTIRGTGELFF. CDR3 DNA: TGTGCCAGCAGCTTAACGATAAGGGGGACCGGGGAGCTGTTTTTT.

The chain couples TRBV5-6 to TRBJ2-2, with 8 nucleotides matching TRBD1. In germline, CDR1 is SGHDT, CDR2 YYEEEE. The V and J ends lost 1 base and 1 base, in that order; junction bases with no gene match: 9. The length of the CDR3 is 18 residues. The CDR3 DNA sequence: TGTGCCAGCAGCTTGTCCCCAGCCGGGACAGGGAACACCGGGGAGCTGTTTTTT. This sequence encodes CASSLSPAGTGNTGELFF.